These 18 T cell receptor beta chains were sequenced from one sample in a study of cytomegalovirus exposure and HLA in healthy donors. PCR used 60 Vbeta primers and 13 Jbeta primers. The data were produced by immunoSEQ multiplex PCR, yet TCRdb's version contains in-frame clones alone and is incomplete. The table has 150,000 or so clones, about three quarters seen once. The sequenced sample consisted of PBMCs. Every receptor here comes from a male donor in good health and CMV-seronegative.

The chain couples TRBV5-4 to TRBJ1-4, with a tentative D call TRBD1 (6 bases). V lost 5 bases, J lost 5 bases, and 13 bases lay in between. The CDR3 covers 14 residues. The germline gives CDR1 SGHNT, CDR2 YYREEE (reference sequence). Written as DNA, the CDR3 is TGTGCCAGCAGTCAAGACAGGTGGAATGAAAAACTGTTTTTT. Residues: CASSQDRWNEKLFF.

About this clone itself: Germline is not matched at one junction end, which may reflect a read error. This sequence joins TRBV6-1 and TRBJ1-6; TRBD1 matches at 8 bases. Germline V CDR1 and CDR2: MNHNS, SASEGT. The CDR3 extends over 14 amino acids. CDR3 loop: CASSARGRDSPLLF. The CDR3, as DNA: TGTGCCAGCAGTGCCAGGGGGCGCGATTCACCCCTCCTCTTT.

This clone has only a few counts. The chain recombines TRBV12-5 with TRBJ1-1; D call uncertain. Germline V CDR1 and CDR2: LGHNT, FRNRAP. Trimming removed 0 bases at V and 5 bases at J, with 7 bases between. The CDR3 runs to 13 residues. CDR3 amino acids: CASGLVRGTEAFF. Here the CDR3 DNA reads TGTGCTAGTGGTTTGGTACGGGGTACTGAAGCTTTCTTT.

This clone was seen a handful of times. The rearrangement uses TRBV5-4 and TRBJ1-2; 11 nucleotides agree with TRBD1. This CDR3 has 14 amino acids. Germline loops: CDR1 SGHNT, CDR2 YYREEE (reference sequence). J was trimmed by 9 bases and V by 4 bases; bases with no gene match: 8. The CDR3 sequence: CASSAGTGGFSYTF. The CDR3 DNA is TGTGCCAGCAGCGCCGGGACAGGGGGGTTTAGCTACACCTTC.

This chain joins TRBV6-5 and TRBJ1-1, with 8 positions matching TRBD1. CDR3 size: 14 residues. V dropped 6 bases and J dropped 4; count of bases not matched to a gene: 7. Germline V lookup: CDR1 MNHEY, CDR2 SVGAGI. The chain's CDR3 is CASRLDRGSTEAFF. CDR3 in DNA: TGTGCCAGCAGACTCGACAGGGGCAGCACTGAAGCTTTCTTT.

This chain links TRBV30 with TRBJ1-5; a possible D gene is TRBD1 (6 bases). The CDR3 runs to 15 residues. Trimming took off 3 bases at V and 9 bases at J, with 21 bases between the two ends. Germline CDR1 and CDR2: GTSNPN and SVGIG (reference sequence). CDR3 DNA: TGTGCCTGGAGCGATACTTCAGGGGCCCCTTTGCCCCAGCATTTT. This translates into CAWSDTSGAPLPQHF.

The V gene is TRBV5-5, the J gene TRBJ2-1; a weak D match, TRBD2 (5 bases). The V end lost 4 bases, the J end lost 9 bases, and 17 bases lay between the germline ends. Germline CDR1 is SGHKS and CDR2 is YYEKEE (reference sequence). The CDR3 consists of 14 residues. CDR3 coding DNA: TGTGCCAGCAGCCGTCTAGCTTCTGAGGGTGAGCAGTTCTTC. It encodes CASSRLASEGEQFF.

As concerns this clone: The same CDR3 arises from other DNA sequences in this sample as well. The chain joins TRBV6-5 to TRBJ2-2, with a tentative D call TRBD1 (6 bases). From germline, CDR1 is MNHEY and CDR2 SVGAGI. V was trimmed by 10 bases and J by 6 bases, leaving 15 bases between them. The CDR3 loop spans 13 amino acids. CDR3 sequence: CATTTGSAGELFF. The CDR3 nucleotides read TGTGCCACCACGACAGGATCAGCCGGGGAGCTGTTTTTT.

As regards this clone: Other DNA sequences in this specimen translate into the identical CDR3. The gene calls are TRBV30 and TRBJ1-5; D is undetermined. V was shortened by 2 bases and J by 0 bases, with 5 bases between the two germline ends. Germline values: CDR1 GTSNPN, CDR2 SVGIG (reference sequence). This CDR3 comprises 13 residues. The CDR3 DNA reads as TGTGCCTGGAGTAGCGATAGCAATCAGCCCCAGCATTTT. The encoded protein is CAWSSDSNQPQHF. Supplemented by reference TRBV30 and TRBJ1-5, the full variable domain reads SQTIHQWPATLVQPVGSPLSLECTVEGTSNPNLYWYRQAAGRGLQLLFYSVGIGQISSEVPQNLSASRPQDRQFILSSKKLLLSDSGFYLCAWSSDSNQPQHFGDGTRLSIL.

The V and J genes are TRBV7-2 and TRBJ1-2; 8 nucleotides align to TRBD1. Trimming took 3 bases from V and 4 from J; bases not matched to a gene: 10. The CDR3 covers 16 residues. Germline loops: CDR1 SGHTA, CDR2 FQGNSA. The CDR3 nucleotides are TGTGCCAGCAGCTTCACCTCCGGGACAGGACCCTATGGCTACACCTTC. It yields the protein CASSFTSGTGPYGYTF. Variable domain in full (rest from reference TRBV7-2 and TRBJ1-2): GAGVSQSPSNKVTEKGKDVELRCDPISGHTALYWYRQSLGQGLEFLIYFQGNSAPDKSGLPSDRFSAERTGGSVSTLTIQRTQQEDSAVYLCASSFTSGTGPYGYTFGSGTRLTVV.

CDR3 bases: TGTGCCAGCTCACCGTGGACAGGGAGGACCAAAAACATTCAGTACTTC. The encoded protein is CASSPWTGRTKNIQYF. The chain links TRBV18 to TRBJ2-4, with 8 bases aligning to TRBD1. Trimming at V came to 3 bases and at J to 2 bases, leaving 6 bases not matched to a gene. The germline V gene has CDR1 KGHSH and CDR2 LQKENI. This CDR3 is built from 16 residues.

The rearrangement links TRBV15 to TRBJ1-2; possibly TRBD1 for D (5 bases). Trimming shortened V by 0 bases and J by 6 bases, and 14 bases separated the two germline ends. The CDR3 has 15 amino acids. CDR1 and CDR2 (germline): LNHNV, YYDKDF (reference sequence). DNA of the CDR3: TGTGCCACCAGCAGAGATGTTGCAGGGAATAATGGCTACACCTTC. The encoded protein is CATSRDVAGNNGYTF.

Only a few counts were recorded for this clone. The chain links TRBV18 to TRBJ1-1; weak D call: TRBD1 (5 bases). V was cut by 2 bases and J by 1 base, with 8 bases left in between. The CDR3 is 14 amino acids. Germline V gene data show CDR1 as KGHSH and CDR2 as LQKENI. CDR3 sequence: CASSPIRENTEAFF. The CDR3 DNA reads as TGTGCCAGCTCACCAATCAGGGAGAACACTGAAGCTTTCTTT.

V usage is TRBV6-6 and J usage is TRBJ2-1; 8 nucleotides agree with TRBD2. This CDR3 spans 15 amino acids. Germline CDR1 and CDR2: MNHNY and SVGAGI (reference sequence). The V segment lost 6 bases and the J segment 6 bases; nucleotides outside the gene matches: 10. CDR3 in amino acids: CASSVEGSGTNEQFF. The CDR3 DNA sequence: TGTGCCAGCAGCGTTGAGGGTAGCGGGACCAATGAGCAGTTCTTC.

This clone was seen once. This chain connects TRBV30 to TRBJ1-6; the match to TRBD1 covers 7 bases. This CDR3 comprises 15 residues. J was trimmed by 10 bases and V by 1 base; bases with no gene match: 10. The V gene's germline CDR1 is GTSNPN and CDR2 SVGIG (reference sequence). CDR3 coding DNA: TGTGCCTGGAGTGAAACAGGGGCTCTGGTATCACCCCTCCACTTT. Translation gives CAWSETGALVSPLHF.

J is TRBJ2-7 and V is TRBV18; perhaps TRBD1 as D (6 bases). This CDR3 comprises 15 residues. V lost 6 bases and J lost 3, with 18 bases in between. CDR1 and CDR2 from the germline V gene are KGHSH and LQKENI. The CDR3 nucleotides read TGTGCCAGCTCCCATCGGGACAAAAAGATCTACGAGCAGTACTTC. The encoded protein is CASSHRDKKIYEQYF.

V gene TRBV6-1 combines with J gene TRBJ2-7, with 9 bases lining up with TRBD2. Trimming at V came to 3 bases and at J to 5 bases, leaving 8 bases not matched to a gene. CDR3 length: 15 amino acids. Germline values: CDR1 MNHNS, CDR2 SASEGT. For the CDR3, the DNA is TGTGCCAGCAGTGAGGAGGGGACTAGCTTTGACGAGCAGTACTTC. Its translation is CASSEEGTSFDEQYF.

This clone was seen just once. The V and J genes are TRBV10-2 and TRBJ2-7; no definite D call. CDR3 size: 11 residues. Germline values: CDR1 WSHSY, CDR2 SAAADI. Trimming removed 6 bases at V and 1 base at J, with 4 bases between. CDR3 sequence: CASSPSYEQYF. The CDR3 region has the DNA TGCGCCAGCAGCCCTTCCTACGAGCAGTACTTC.